Below are 21 T cell receptor beta chains sequenced from a single sample in a study of tumor-infiltrating lymphocytes in primary liver carcinoma. TCR beta cDNA was reverse-transcribed from around 0.55 ug of total RNA. The reaction used a constant-region primer and ProtoScript II reverse transcriptase. For TCR beta, libraries were produced by three nested multiplex PCR rounds using slightly modified ARM-PCR. A C-beta reverse primer and TRBV1-TRBV30 forward primers served in each of the first two PCR rounds, at about 10 cycles apiece. Each CDR3 protein gets one entry after TCRdb re-called the multiplex PCR reads with MiXCR. In the table there are 150,000 to 200,000 distinct CDR3 sequences, around 85% of which are singletons. Investigators took RNA and DNA out together from approximately 22-30 mg of unsorted bulk tissue. Sequencing used tumor tissue from primary liver carcinoma. All receptors come from a man aged 35 to 55 with primary liver carcinoma and hepatitis B virus infection.

Details on this clonotype: At one boundary the junction diverges from the germline segment, which might be a read error. This rearrangement joins TRBV7-9 to TRBJ2-3; D is perhaps TRBD2 (5 bases). CDR1 and CDR2 from the germline V gene are SEHNR and FQNEAQ (reference sequence). The CDR3 has 17 residues. CDR3 DNA: TGTGCCAGCATCTTAGCGCGGCTAGTGGGAGTCTCGGATACGCAGTATTTT. As protein: CASILARLVGVSDTQYF.

In the case of this clonotype: As the CDR3 is not closed by the conserved phenylalanine or tryptophan, this likely results from a read error. The gene calls are TRBV11-3 and TRBJ2-1; D call uncertain. The V and J ends lost 1 base and 5 bases respectively, with 9 bases between them. The CDR3 extends over 14 amino acids. CDR1 and CDR2 from the germline V gene are SGHNT and YENEEA. The CDR3 sequence: CASSLVVSNNEQFI. In nucleotides, the CDR3 is TGTGCCAGCAGCTTAGTCGTCTCGAACAATGAGCAGTTCATT.

In regard to this clonotype: One end of the junction does not line up with germline, which may come from a read error. The gene calls are TRBV29-1 and TRBJ1-1; D remains ambiguous. Germline CDR1 reads SQVTM; CDR2 reads ANQGSEA. The CDR3 length is 15 residues. This CDR3 is CSVAPGWRMNTEAFF. The CDR3 nucleotides read TGCAGCGTTGCCCCAGGTTGGCGGATGAACACTGAGGCTTTCTTT.

Turning to this clonotype: The final CDR3 position lacks the conserved phenylalanine or tryptophan, pointing to a likely read error. V and J are TRBV7-9 and TRBJ2-3; D gene uncertain. Germline values: CDR1 SEHNR, CDR2 FQNEAQ (reference sequence). CDR3 length equals 13 residues. DNA for the CDR3: TGTGCCAGCAGCTTAGCTCACACAGATACACAGTATTAT. Encoded protein: CASSLAHTDTQYY.

This chain connects TRBV4-3 to TRBJ2-6; no definite D call. This CDR3 is 15 amino acids long. The V and J ends lost 3 bases and 16 bases respectively, with 22 bases between them. The V gene's germline CDR1 is LGHNA and CDR2 YSLEER. For the CDR3, the DNA is TGCGCCAGCAGCCAGGGGATACCTGGTGCCAACCTGCTGACTTTC. Its translation is CASSQGIPGANLLTF.

A single count supports this clonotype. One end of the junction varies from germline; a read error may be responsible. CDR3 in DNA: TGTGCCAGCAGCGCGGATCGGATGACGCAATATTTT. Translating gives CASSADRMTQYF. The V gene is TRBV11-2, the J gene TRBJ2-3; D uncertain. CDR3 length: 12 amino acids. Germline V gives CDR1 SGHAT, CDR2 FQNNGV.

This clonotype has a count of ten or more. The chain combines TRBV7-8 with TRBJ2-7; unclear D gene. Trimming took 5 bases from V and 4 from J, leaving 12 bases between them. The CDR3 runs to 13 residues. CDR1 is SGHVS and CDR2 is FQNEAQ in the germline V gene. CDR3 DNA sequence: TGTGCCAGCAGCGCTCTCGGTTCTTACGAGCAGTACTTC. Residues: CASSALGSYEQYF.

This clonotype has just one count. This may arise from a read error, as a much more abundant clone is one base away. The gene calls are TRBV2 and TRBJ2-3; D may match TRBD1 or TRBD2 (5 bases each). The CDR3 loop spans 16 amino acids. The V gene's germline CDR1 is SNHLY and CDR2 FYNNEI. V was cut by 6 bases and J by 1 base, with 17 bases left in between. In nucleotides, the CDR3 is TGTGCCAGCAGGGCGGCACACGGGACGGGCACAGATACGCAGTATTTT. This codes for CASRAAHGTGTDTQYF.

In the case of this clonotype: Relative to the germline gene, one junction end is altered; a read error may explain this. This rearrangement joins TRBV28 to TRBJ1-2; possible D gene TRBD1, 6 bases. From germline, CDR1 is MDHEN and CDR2 SYDVKM. The CDR3 contains 16 residues. Written as DNA, the CDR3 is TGTGCCAGCAACGAGCTTCAGGGGCGCGGGAACTATGGCTACGTCTTC. Protein product: CASNELQGRGNYGYVF.

Remarks on this clonotype: Germline and junction disagree at one end, which may indicate a read error. The gene calls are TRBV19 and TRBJ2-4, with D perhaps matching TRBD1 (5 bases). The CDR3 is made up of 14 amino acids. In germline, CDR1 is LNHDA, CDR2 SQIVND (reference sequence). This CDR3 reads CARGDMLPKNIHYF. The CDR3 coding sequence is TGTGCCAGAGGGGATATGCTTCCCAAAAACATTCATTACTTC.

As to this clonotype: The junction departs from germline at one end; a sequencing error may be responsible. The rearrangement joins TRBV5-6 to TRBJ1-2, with 9 nucleotides matching TRBD1. Germline V lookup: CDR1 SGHDT, CDR2 YYEEEE. The CDR3 has 14 residues. This chain's CDR3 is CASSPQGANYDYTF. The CDR3 coding sequence is TGTGCCAGCAGTCCACAGGGGGCAAACTATGACTACACCTTC. The variable domain in full, with the rest retrieved from reference TRBV5-6 and TRBJ1-2, is DAGVTQSPTHLIKTRGQQVTLRCSPKSGHDTVSWYQQALGQGPQFIFQYYEEEERQRGNFPDRFSGHQFPNYSSELNVNALLLGDSALYLCASSPQGANYDYTFGSGTRLTVV.

This chain connects TRBV29-1 to TRBJ2-5; D unclear. Per the germline V gene, CDR1 is SQVTM and CDR2 is ANQGSEA. The CDR3 totals 12 residues. The CDR3 sequence: CNAASLQETQYF. The CDR3 DNA follows: TGCAACGCCGCGTCTTTGCAAGAGACCCAGTACTTC.

This chain uses TRBV7-2 with TRBJ2-7, with a tentative D call TRBD1 (6 bases). The germline V gene encodes CDR1 SGHTA and CDR2 FQGNSA. Between the trimmed V and J ends, which lost 5 bases and 0 bases, there was a span of 14 bases. This CDR3 region has 15 residues. CDR3 bases: TGTGCCAGCAGCATCCGTAGAGGGGGCTCCTACGAGCAGTACTTC. Its protein product is CASSIRRGGSYEQYF.

Concerning this clonotype: The junction departs from the called germline gene at one end, perhaps through a read error. The CDR3 region is CAINESGDRYNEQFF. The CDR3 DNA sequence: TGTGCCATCAATGAGTCGGGAGACCGTTACAATGAGCAGTTTTTC. V and J are TRBV10-3 and TRBJ2-1, with D possibly TRBD2 on 6 matching bases. Germline V gene data show CDR1 as ENHRY and CDR2 as SYGVKD. This CDR3 spans 15 amino acids.

The chain combines TRBV11-2 with TRBJ2-6; weak D call: TRBD2 (5 bases). V was clipped by 9 bases and J by 0 bases, with 30 bases between them. This CDR3 region has 21 residues. Germline lookup yields CDR1 SGHAT and CDR2 FQNNGV. CDR3 residues: CASSIWGERVISLSGANVLTF. The CDR3 DNA is TGTGCCAGTAGCATATGGGGAGAGAGGGTCATATCCCTCTCTGGGGCCAACGTCCTGACTTTC.

Points on this clonotype: The germline gene is not matched at one end of the junction; a read error may be the cause. CDR3 sequence reads: CASLTGVITEAIF. The CDR3 nucleotides read TGTGCCAGCCTGACAGGGGTCATCACTGAAGCTATCTTT. The genes are TRBV6-6 and TRBJ1-1; 8 nucleotides line up with TRBD1. CDR1 and CDR2 from the germline V gene are MNHNY and SVGAGI (reference sequence). This CDR3 spans 13 amino acids.

As for this clonotype: Since no conserved phenylalanine or tryptophan closes the CDR3, a read error is the likely cause. The limits of the CDR3 on the DNA are not certain, so only TCRdb's listed CDR3 is given. The chain joins TRBV6-6 to TRBJ1-3; whether TRBD1, the table's D call, matches the DNA was not checked. Per the germline V gene, CDR1 is MNHNY and CDR2 is SVGAGI (reference sequence). The CDR3 is 15 residues long, ends included. CDR3 amino acids: CASSPGGGSGNTICI.

This clonotype appeared many times. V and J are TRBV5-1 and TRBJ1-4, with 11 bases matching TRBD1. The junction had 4 bases not matched to a gene; V was cut back by 4 bases and J by 5 bases. CDR1 and CDR2 from the germline V gene are SGHRS and YFSETQ. The CDR3 covers 15 residues. The CDR3 protein is CASSRDRGTNEKLFF. The CDR3 DNA is TGCGCCAGCAGCAGGGACAGGGGGACCAATGAAAAACTGTTTTTT. The complete variable domain, with remaining parts taken from reference TRBV5-1 and TRBJ1-4, reads KAGVTQTPRYLIKTRGQQVTLSCSPISGHRSVSWYQQTPGQGLQFLFEYFSETQRNKGNFPGRFSGRQFSNSRSEMNVSTLELGDSALYLCASSRDRGTNEKLFFGSGTQLSVL.

This clonotype came up once. The J gene is TRBJ2-7, the V gene TRBV11-2; weak D call: TRBD1 (5 bases). This CDR3 is built from 16 residues. The V end lost 3 bases, the J end lost 4 bases, and 19 bases lay between the germline ends. The germline V gene has CDR1 SGHAT and CDR2 FQNNGV. CDR3 region: CASSLRTSEVSYEQYF. CDR3 DNA sequence: TGTGCCAGCAGCTTGCGGACAAGCGAGGTCTCATACGAGCAGTACTTC.

Comment on this clonotype: A junction end diverges from the germline sequence, so it may reflect a read error. V and J are TRBV11-1 and TRBJ2-4; the match to TRBD2 covers 11 bases. This CDR3 contains 17 residues. The germline gives CDR1 SGHAT, CDR2 FQDESV (reference sequence). In DNA form, the CDR3 reads TGCACCAGCAGCTTTACCGGGACTAGCGGCACCAAAAACATTCAGTACTTC. Its translation is CTSSFTGTSGTKNIQYF. The entire variable domain, with the rest obtained from reference TRBV11-1 and TRBJ2-4, is as follows: EAEVAQSPRYKITEKSQAVAFWCDPISGHATLYWYRQILGQGPELLVQFQDESVVDDSQLPKDRFSAERLKGVDSTLKIQPAELGDSAMYLCTSSFTGTSGTKNIQYFGAGTRLSVL.

This clonotype is a singleton in its sample. The rearrangement links TRBV12-3 or TRBV12-4 to TRBJ1-2; 9 nucleotides agree with TRBD1. The CDR3 runs 16 residues. The J segment lost 3 bases and the V segment lost 3 bases, leaving 8 bases of the junction unmatched. CDR3 in DNA: TGTGCCAGCAGTTTCCTCTACAGGGGGCAGGACTATGGCTACACCTTC. Translation gives CASSFLYRGQDYGYTF.